These 10 T cell receptor beta chains originate from one sample sequenced in a study of shared clonotypes between healthy human individuals. TCRdb keeps only in-frame clones here, not all; method: immunoSEQ multiplex PCR. The data hold a few million clones, with about 92% observed a single time. The sequencing input was naive CD4+ T cells sorted from blood. Subset reported: CD45RA+ positively selected. The receptor set was obtained from a man between 18 and 29 years old in good health.

With respect to this clone: The sample holds other DNA sequences that translate to the same CDR3. The V call is TRBV10-3, the J call TRBJ1-2; D not resolved. In germline, CDR1 is ENHRY, CDR2 SYGVKD. This CDR3 region has 13 residues. V was trimmed by 3 bases and J by 0 bases, leaving 5 bases between them. CDR3 in DNA: TGTGCCATCAGTGATACCCCTAACTATGGCTACACCTTC. Its translation is CAISDTPNYGYTF.

The chain employs TRBV18 and TRBJ2-1; perhaps D is TRBD1 or TRBD2 (5 bases each). CDR3 size: 13 residues. Trimming stripped 3 bases from V and 12 bases from J, with 15 bases between. From germline, CDR1 is KGHSH and CDR2 LQKENI. CDR3 loop: CASSPGDLTRQFF. The DNA of the CDR3 is TGTGCCAGCTCACCTGGGGACCTTACGCGGCAGTTCTTC.

The chain has TRBV18 and TRBJ2-5, with TRBD1 as a possible D gene (6 bases). This CDR3 has 14 amino acids. Germline assignment: CDR1 KGHSH and CDR2 LQKENI. V shed 6 bases and J shed 6 bases, with 17 bases lying between them. CDR3 in DNA: TGTGCCAGCTCCAACCAGAGGGACAAAAAGACCCAGTACTTC. Encoded protein: CASSNQRDKKTQYF.

V is TRBV5-4 and J is TRBJ1-3; 7 nucleotides match TRBD1. V lost 7 bases, J lost 1 base, and 2 bases stayed unmatched. The CDR3 contains 13 residues. From germline, CDR1 is SGHNT and CDR2 YYREEE (reference sequence). This CDR3 is CASSTGSGNTIYF. The CDR3 DNA follows: TGTGCCAGCTCGACAGGGTCTGGAAACACCATATATTTT.

The CDR3 reads CASSVAPTSGSYNEQFF. CDR3 DNA sequence: TGTGCCAGCAGCGTAGCTCCAACTAGCGGATCCTACAATGAGCAGTTCTTC. The V call is TRBV9, the J call TRBJ2-1; TRBD2 matches 8 bases. Germline V gene data show CDR1 as SGDLS and CDR2 as YYNGEE. The ends lost 0 bases at V and 1 base at J; junction bases unmatched: 6. The CDR3 contains 17 residues.

The chain has TRBV7-2 and TRBJ1-2; TRBD1 aligns across 7 bases. The V gene end was trimmed by 4 bases and the J gene end by 2 bases; junction bases not matched to a gene: 4. This CDR3 contains 14 residues. Germline loops: CDR1 SGHTA, CDR2 FQGNSA. CDR3 sequence: CASSYDRENYGYTF. CDR3 nucleotides: TGTGCCAGCAGCTACGACAGGGAAAACTATGGCTACACCTTC. The entire variable domain, with the rest obtained from reference TRBV7-2 and TRBJ1-2, is as follows: GAGVSQSPSNKVTEKGKDVELRCDPISGHTALYWYRQSLGQGLEFLIYFQGNSAPDKSGLPSDRFSAERTGGSVSTLTIQRTQQEDSAVYLCASSYDRENYGYTFGSGTRLTVV.

The V and J genes are TRBV11-2 and TRBJ1-2, with D perhaps TRBD1 (6 bases). Germline V gives CDR1 SGHAT, CDR2 FQNNGV. The V and J ends lost 4 bases and 4 bases respectively, with 10 bases between them. CDR3 length: 13 residues. CDR3 sequence: CASSSHRVYGYTF. The CDR3 nucleotides are TGTGCCAGCAGCTCCCACAGGGTCTATGGCTACACCTTC.

For the CDR3, the DNA is TGTGCCAGCAGCTCGCGGAACACAGGGGGGGCTGGAAACACCATATATTTT. Protein sequence: CASSSRNTGGAGNTIYF. The chain uses TRBV9 and TRBJ1-3; TRBD1 agrees at 8 bases. The junction had 11 bases not matched to a gene; V was cut back by 4 bases and J by 2 bases. Germline lookup yields CDR1 SGDLS and CDR2 YYNGEE. This CDR3 is 17 amino acids long.

V is TRBV7-3 and J is TRBJ2-5; possibly TRBD2 for D (6 bases). Germline V gives CDR1 SGHTA, CDR2 FQGTGA. CDR3 length: 15 residues. V lost 3 bases to trimming and J lost 5 bases, with 16 bases between them. As DNA, the CDR3 is TGTGCCAGCAGCTTGGGGAGGCAGGCTAGGGAGACCCAGTACTTC. Translation gives CASSLGRQARETQYF.

Of note for this clone: The sample carries other DNA sequences with the same CDR3. V is TRBV5-4 and J is TRBJ2-7, with 9 nucleotides matching TRBD2. Per the germline V gene, CDR1 is SGHNT and CDR2 is YYREEE (reference sequence). J gave up 3 bases and V 0 bases, and 4 bases lay outside the gene matches. This CDR3 spans 15 amino acids. The chain's CDR3 is CASSLGLAGSYEQYF. The CDR3 bases are TGTGCCAGCAGCTTGGGTCTAGCGGGAAGCTACGAGCAGTACTTC.